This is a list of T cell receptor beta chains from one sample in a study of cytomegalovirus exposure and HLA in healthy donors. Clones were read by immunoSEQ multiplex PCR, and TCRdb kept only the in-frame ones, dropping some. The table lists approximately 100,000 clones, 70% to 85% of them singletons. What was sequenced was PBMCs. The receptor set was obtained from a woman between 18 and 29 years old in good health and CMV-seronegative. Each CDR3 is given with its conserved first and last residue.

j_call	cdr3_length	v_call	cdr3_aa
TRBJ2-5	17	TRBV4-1	CASSQVLPSGGKETQYF
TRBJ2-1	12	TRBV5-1	CASRMEVNEQFF
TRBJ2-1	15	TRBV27	CASSHSTGPYNEQFF
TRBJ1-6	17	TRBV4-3	CASSQGAGVRYNSPLHF
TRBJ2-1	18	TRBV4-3	CASSQDEVKRSPDNEQFF
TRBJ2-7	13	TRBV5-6	CASTDTSGYEQYF
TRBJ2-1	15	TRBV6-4	CASSDSTSGYNEQFF
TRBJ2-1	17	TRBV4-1	CASSQRTDYPPHNEQFF
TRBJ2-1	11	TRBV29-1	CSAVGGEGKFF
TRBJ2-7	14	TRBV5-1	CASSSQGGPYEQYF